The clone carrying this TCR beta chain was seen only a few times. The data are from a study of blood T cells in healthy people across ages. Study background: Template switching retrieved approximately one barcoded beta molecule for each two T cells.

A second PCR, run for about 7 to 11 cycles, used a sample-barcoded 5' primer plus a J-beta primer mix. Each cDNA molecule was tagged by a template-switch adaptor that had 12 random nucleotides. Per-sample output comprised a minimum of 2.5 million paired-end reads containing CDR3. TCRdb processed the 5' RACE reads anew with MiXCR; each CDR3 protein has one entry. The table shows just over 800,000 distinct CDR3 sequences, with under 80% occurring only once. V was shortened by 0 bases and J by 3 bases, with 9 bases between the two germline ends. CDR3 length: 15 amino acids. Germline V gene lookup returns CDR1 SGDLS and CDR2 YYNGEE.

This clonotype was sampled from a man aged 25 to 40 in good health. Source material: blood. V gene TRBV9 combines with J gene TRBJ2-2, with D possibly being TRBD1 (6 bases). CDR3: CASSVEGGDTGELFF. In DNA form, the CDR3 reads TGTGCCAGCAGCGTAGAAGGGGGTGACACCGGGGAGCTGTTTTTT.